These 27 T cell receptor beta chains share one sample of origin, sequenced in a study of cytomegalovirus exposure and HLA in healthy donors. Generated by immunoSEQ multiplex PCR, the TCRdb table keeps only in-frame clones and is missing some. The data contain 150,000 to 200,000 clones, approximately 90% of them seen just once; the ten biggest clones take up 2.5% to 3.5%. Sequencing was done on a sample of PBMCs. All receptors come from a man between 18 and 35 years old in good health and CMV-seronegative.

Of note for this clone: The sample contains more than one DNA sequence encoding this CDR3. The chain carries TRBV5-6 and TRBJ2-2; 8 bases align to TRBD1. The V gene end was trimmed by 0 bases and the J gene end by 5 bases; junction bases not matched to a gene: 0. The germline CDR1 and CDR2 sequences are SGHDT and YYEEEE. The CDR3 is 14 residues long. The CDR3 region is CASSLGQGTGELFF. Written as DNA, the CDR3 is TGTGCCAGCAGCTTGGGACAGGGGACCGGGGAGCTGTTTTTT.

This clone was seen only once. This chain links TRBV10-3 with TRBJ1-4, with 9 bases aligning to TRBD1. This CDR3 spans 15 amino acids. V lost 10 bases to trimming and J lost 8 bases; unmatched junction nucleotides: 14. Germline lookup yields CDR1 ENHRY and CDR2 SYGVKD. CDR3 DNA: TGTGCCACCCGGCAACAGGGGGCAGTAGGCGAAAAACTGTTTTTT. This sequence encodes CATRQQGAVGEKLFF.

The genes are TRBV9 and TRBJ2-1; 7 nucleotides align to TRBD2. This CDR3 has 15 amino acids. V was clipped by 0 bases and J by 4 bases; unmatched bases: 4. The germline gives CDR1 SGDLS, CDR2 YYNGEE. The CDR3 nucleotides are TGTGCCAGCAGCGTAGAGTTAGCGGGTTACAATGAGCAGTTCTTC. Amino acid sequence: CASSVELAGYNEQFF.

The chain has TRBV5-1 and TRBJ2-1; 10 bases are shared with TRBD2. From germline, CDR1 is SGHRS and CDR2 YFSETQ. The V segment lost 4 bases and the J segment 12 bases; nucleotides outside the gene matches: 16. This CDR3 is 16 amino acids long. CDR3 sequence (DNA): TGCGCCAGCAGCACCCTAAGCGGGGGGGCCCCGATCAGGCAGTTCTTC. This sequence encodes CASSTLSGGAPIRQFF.

V and J are TRBV27 and TRBJ2-5; TRBD2 matches at 13 bases. Germline V lookup: CDR1 MNHEY, CDR2 SMNVEV (reference sequence). V was pared by 7 bases and J by 2 bases, with 4 bases of the junction left unmatched. This CDR3 contains 15 residues. CDR3 region: CASKGTSGAQETQYF. The CDR3 DNA sequence: TGTGCCAGCAAAGGGACTAGCGGGGCTCAAGAGACCCAGTACTTC.

The J gene is TRBJ2-1, the V gene TRBV29-1; tentatively, D is TRBD2 (5 bases). The CDR3 totals 14 residues. Germline lookup yields CDR1 SQVTM and CDR2 ANQGSEA. V was shortened by 3 bases and J by 0 bases, with 9 bases between the two germline ends. CDR3 residues: CSVDLSGSYNEQFF. Written as DNA, the CDR3 is TGCAGCGTTGATCTCAGCGGCTCCTACAATGAGCAGTTCTTC.

The chain joins TRBV5-6 to TRBJ1-2; D remains unclear. The CDR3 runs to 14 residues. The germline gives CDR1 SGHDT, CDR2 YYEEEE. The V and J ends lost 2 bases and 3 bases respectively, with 11 bases between them. CDR3 nucleotide sequence: TGTGCCAGCAGCTTCAGTCTGGTCGACTATGGCTACACCTTC. Encoded protein: CASSFSLVDYGYTF.

The rearrangement joins TRBV6-1 to TRBJ1-3; D gene ambiguous. Trimming took off 7 bases at V and 0 bases at J, with 10 bases between the two ends. Germline CDR1 and CDR2: MNHNS and SASEGT. The CDR3 has 14 amino acids. CDR3 residues: CASNPQFSGNTIYF. The CDR3 DNA reads as TGTGCCAGCAACCCGCAGTTCTCTGGAAACACCATATATTTT.

V and J are TRBV10-3 and TRBJ2-3, with TRBD2 matching 8 bases. Germline-derived CDR1 and CDR2 are ENHRY and SYGVKD. Trimming took 4 bases from V and 1 from J; bases not matched to a gene: 7. The CDR3 covers 16 residues. CDR3 in DNA: TGTGCCATCAGTGGGGGGGAGACTAGCGGCACAGATACGCAGTATTTT. Amino acids: CAISGGETSGTDTQYF.

The rearrangement joins TRBV7-8 to TRBJ1-3; D is undetermined. The CDR3 loop spans 16 amino acids. Germline values: CDR1 SGHVS, CDR2 FQNEAQ. Deletions cut 1 base from V and 3 bases from J, with 13 bases between. The CDR3 DNA reads as TGTGCCAGCAGCTTAGATCGGGGAAGCGGTGGAAACACCATATATTTT. Translated, it gives CASSLDRGSGGNTIYF.

The V and J genes are TRBV6-5 and TRBJ2-7, with 7 bases identical to TRBD1. This CDR3 is 15 amino acids long. Germline assignment: CDR1 MNHEY and CDR2 SVGAGI. V dropped 4 bases and J dropped 1; count of bases not matched to a gene: 7. CDR3 bases: TGTGCCAGCAGTTCCACAGGGGTAGGATCCTACGAGCAGTACTTC. Translation gives CASSSTGVGSYEQYF.

V gene TRBV5-1 combines with J gene TRBJ2-1, with 9 bases that match TRBD2. The V gene's germline CDR1 is SGHRS and CDR2 YFSETQ. CDR3 size: 14 residues. The trim removed 2 bases at V and 9 bases at J, leaving 6 bases unmatched. The CDR3 bases are TGCGCCAGCAGCTTTGGGACTAGCCCCGGTGAGCAGTTCTTC. The encoded protein is CASSFGTSPGEQFF. Full variable domain (rest looked up from reference TRBV5-1 and TRBJ2-1): KAGVTQTPRYLIKTRGQQVTLSCSPISGHRSVSWYQQTPGQGLQFLFEYFSETQRNKGNFPGRFSGRQFSNSRSEMNVSTLELGDSALYLCASSFGTSPGEQFFGPGTRLTVL.

This clone occurred once. At one end the junction does not follow the germline gene, possibly because of a read error. For the CDR3, the DNA is TGTGCTAGCAGCTTAGCATCTGGGGGACAGGGGCCCAATCAGCCCCAGCATTTT. This encodes CASSLASGGQGPNQPQHF. V gene TRBV7-7 combines with J gene TRBJ1-5; TRBD1 matches at 10 bases. CDR1 and CDR2 from the germline V gene are SSHAT and FNYEAQ (reference sequence). The CDR3 is made up of 18 amino acids.

The chain combines TRBV19 with TRBJ2-2, with TRBD1 identical over 7 bases. This CDR3 region has 13 residues. V gave up 4 bases and J gave up 7 bases; unmatched junction bases: 3. CDR1 is LNHDA and CDR2 is SQIVND in the germline V gene (reference sequence). The CDR3: CASSTTGFGELFF. In nucleotides, the CDR3 is TGTGCCAGTAGTACGACAGGGTTCGGGGAGCTGTTTTTT.

The genes are TRBV5-6 and TRBJ1-3, with TRBD1 as a possible D gene (6 bases). Germline CDR1 and CDR2: SGHDT and YYEEEE. V gave up 3 bases and J gave up 1 base, with 8 bases separating them. The CDR3 extends over 14 amino acids. As DNA, the CDR3 is TGTGCCAGCAGCTCGGACAGTTCTGGAAACACCATATATTTT. It codes for CASSSDSSGNTIYF.

This chain links TRBV30 with TRBJ1-2; the match to TRBD1 covers 7 bases. With V trimmed by 3 bases and J by 3 bases, 4 bases remained unmatched. This CDR3 is built from 13 residues. From germline, CDR1 is GTSNPN and CDR2 SVGIG (reference sequence). For the CDR3, the DNA is TGTGCCTGGAGCGACAGGGCATACTATGGCTACACCTTC. The encoded protein is CAWSDRAYYGYTF.

A word on this clone: Relative to the germline gene, one junction end is altered; a read error may explain this. The chain joins TRBV6-1 to TRBJ2-7; 9 positions match TRBD2. This CDR3 is 18 amino acids long. The V gene's germline CDR1 is MNHNS and CDR2 SASEGT. The CDR3 DNA reads TGTACCAGCAGTGAAGCTGCGGGAGGGCCTTCGAGATCCGACGAGCAGTACTTC. Amino acids: CTSSEAAGGPSRSDEQYF.

The chain combines TRBV5-1 with TRBJ1-2; 9 bases are shared with TRBD1. This CDR3 region has 14 residues. V shed 4 bases, J shed 6 bases, and the junction held 7 bases outside the gene matches. Germline assignment: CDR1 SGHRS and CDR2 YFSETQ. Here the CDR3 DNA reads TGCGCCAGCAGCGGGATACAGGGGGCGGATGGCTACACCTTC. Protein: CASSGIQGADGYTF.

This chain connects TRBV7-6 to TRBJ1-6; D gene unclear. The ends were cut back, 2 bases at V and 7 bases at J, with 12 bases in the middle. The length of the CDR3 is 15 residues. CDR1 is SGHVS, CDR2 FNYEAQ, per germline. The CDR3 DNA is TGTGCCAGCAGCTTAACCGGAGGTAGGAATTCACCCCTCCACTTT. This sequence encodes CASSLTGGRNSPLHF.

This chain links TRBV27 with TRBJ1-1; 9 nucleotides align to TRBD1. CDR1 is MNHEY and CDR2 is SMNVEV in the germline V gene (reference sequence). The CDR3 consists of 15 residues. J gave up 3 bases and V 6 bases, and 8 bases lay outside the gene matches. CDR3 in DNA: TGTGCCAGCAGCCGGGACAGGGCTCGGGACACTGAAGCTTTCTTT. It encodes CASSRDRARDTEAFF.

This chain links TRBV29-1 with TRBJ2-5; 13 nucleotides align to TRBD2. This CDR3 is 19 amino acids long. Germline trimming cut 1 base from V and 7 bases from J; bases unmatched to any gene: 18. Germline CDR1 and CDR2: SQVTM and ANQGSEA. DNA for the CDR3: TGCAGCGTTGAAGCACCCACTGGACTAGCGGGAGATCCCCCCGGGACCCAGTACTTC. Translation gives CSVEAPTGLAGDPPGTQYF.

This clone was detected only once. V and J are TRBV7-9 and TRBJ2-1, with D possibly matching TRBD2 (6 bases). Germline loops: CDR1 SEHNR, CDR2 FQNEAQ (reference sequence). Deletions cut 3 bases from V and 0 bases from J, with 9 bases between. This CDR3 is 15 amino acids long. The CDR3 region is CASSFGEVSYNEQFF. The CDR3 nucleotides are TGTGCCAGCAGCTTTGGGGAGGTCTCCTACAATGAGCAGTTCTTC.

This chain joins TRBV6-1 and TRBJ2-2; 7 nucleotides agree with TRBD1. Trimming took 11 bases from V and 7 from J; bases not matched to a gene: 13. Germline CDR1 and CDR2: MNHNS and SASEGT. The CDR3 loop spans 14 amino acids. The CDR3 region is CAGYQGVKGGELFF. The CDR3 DNA follows: TGTGCCGGATACCAGGGGGTTAAGGGCGGGGAGCTGTTTTTT.

The chain recombines TRBV6-5 with TRBJ1-6, with D unclear. Trimming pared 4 bases from V and 5 bases from J, leaving 9 bases between. The germline V gene encodes CDR1 MNHEY and CDR2 SVGAGI. The CDR3 sequence is 14 residues long. The DNA of the CDR3 is TGTGCCAGCAGTTGGCCGGGGAATAATTCACCCCTCCACTTT. Translating gives CASSWPGNNSPLHF.

The V and J genes are TRBV27 and TRBJ1-5, with a possible D match to TRBD1 (6 bases). The germline V and J ends were trimmed by 4 bases and 6 bases, with 7 bases remaining between them. The CDR3 has 12 residues. The V gene's germline CDR1 is MNHEY and CDR2 SMNVEV (reference sequence). CDR3 sequence (DNA): TGTGCCAGCAGTTCAGGGGTTCAGCCCCAGCATTTT. Its protein product is CASSSGVQPQHF.

V usage is TRBV7-2 and J usage is TRBJ2-1; D possibly corresponds to TRBD1 (6 bases). Germline CDR1 is SGHTA and CDR2 is FQGNSA. V was shortened by 1 base and J by 7 bases, with 20 bases between the two germline ends. CDR3 size: 17 residues. This CDR3 reads CASSLDPGHNPGNEQFF. CDR3 coding DNA: TGTGCCAGCAGCTTAGACCCGGGACATAACCCCGGAAATGAGCAGTTCTTC.

This rearrangement joins TRBV27 to TRBJ2-7; TRBD1 is a possible D gene (6 bases). The CDR3 loop spans 16 amino acids. Trimming pared 5 bases from V and 4 bases from J, leaving 21 bases between. CDR1 is MNHEY, CDR2 SMNVEV, per germline (reference sequence). This CDR3 reads CASSKSTGRLRYEQYF. In nucleotides, the CDR3 is TGTGCCAGCAGTAAGTCTACAGGGAGATTAAGGTACGAGCAGTACTTC.